This TCR beta chain is from a study of metastatic and nonmetastatic thyroid tumors. Study-wide background: Both malignant and benign thyroid patients supplied peripheral blood and tumor or nodule tissue samples, across which the repertoires of these patients were then compared. Whole-study results and caveats: Malignant thyroid tumors reportedly exceeded benign nodules significantly in TCR beta diversity, with the difference appearing in blood and tumor.

Comment on this clone: Antigen specificity is unknown.

Authors' analysis steps: Building a distant-metastasis classifier for papillary thyroid cancer drew on CDR3 differences across clinicopathological groups. With MiXCR, TCRdb called clones anew from the PCR reads. These V and J calls originate from TCRdb's pipeline instead of the authors' own analysis. The data show about 59,000 clones, 30% seen once. Treatment of any kind had been given to no patient before thyroid surgery. Germline assignment: CDR1 MDHEN and CDR2 SYDVKM. V dropped 5 bases and J dropped 4 bases, with 14 bases sitting between them. This CDR3 has 14 residues. J is TRBJ1-2 and V is TRBV28; D is undetermined. The receptor's source is a female donor with papillary thyroid cancer or a benign thyroid nodule (not recorded which). Some clones in this sample may be carry-over from other donors' samples. Input material: blood. CDR3 coding DNA: TGTGCCAGCAGTCTCGAGGCAGGTACCTATGGCTACACCTTC. Protein product: CASSLEAGTYGYTF.